This T cell receptor beta chain emerged from a study of cytomegalovirus exposure and HLA in healthy donors (dated by TCRdb to the late 2010s). Notes on the research overall: In an earlier analysis of fewer than 750 of the donors, 276 Gb of sequence data and 90 million to 120 million unique TCR beta sequences from about 179 million T cells were reported. Approximately 300 gigabases of sequencing data and around 80 million unique TCR sequences made up an early release that covered about 640 HLA-typed donors. Of the roughly 400 genotyped donors, over 65% fell in the genetic ancestry cluster associated with self-reported Caucasian donors. The aim of the study was to test whether cataloging public T cell receptors could identify signatures of past pathogen exposure. The T cell repertoires of several hundred subjects were profiled by immunosequencing and related to cytomegalovirus serostatus. Along with the roughly 700-subject first cohort, a separate validation cohort of around 120 different subjects was used. High-throughput TCR immunosequencing, statistical association of individual TCRs with disease status, and machine learning were combined to predict cytomegalovirus infection status. To study patterns of TCR occurrence, a later analysis re-analyzed previously published TCR beta repertoires from 666 donors and added high-resolution HLA genotyping. Rather than using new phenotypic data, the later analysis identified candidate immune exposures from TCR beta sequences and from how often those sequences occurred across donors. In an earlier analysis of 587 of the donors, high-throughput TCR beta sequencing was used to judge whether each TCR beta V gene segment behaved as functional or pseudogenic. Alongside the repertoire data, information on donor age, sex, ethnicity and CMV serostatus was compiled. In a later genetic analysis, genome-wide SNP genotypes for about 65% of the 666 donors were used, and that subset was treated as a discovery cohort. All discovery cohort repertoires had been generated on a single sequencing platform. HLA typing included class I and class II loci at four-digit resolution. The number of typed donors differed by locus: roughly 629-630 for A, B, C, DRB1 and DQB1; roughly 510 for DQA1; approximately 610 for DPA1; and approximately 450 for DPB1. Because of strong linkage in the cohort, five DR-DQ haplotypes were treated as single units for association and clustering. Among a few hundred genotyped donors of the cohort, an average of roughly 240,000 unique TCR beta nucleotide sequences were sequenced per donor, 15% to 20% of them non-productive. General findings and caveats noted by the study authors: Presence/absence analyses assumed roughly uniform sequencing depth across donors, an assumption that may not hold. Because HLA typing was unavailable for some donors at each locus, only the typed subset was used in association tests. Because the 87-base-pair reads could not distinguish some IMGT-functional V segments, including TRBV6-2 and TRBV6-3, those segments were excluded. Because counts were too low, more than 15 rarely observed V segments, including chromosome 9 orphons, were excluded from the earlier analysis of some 590 of the donors. A further reported finding was that TCR beta sequences accurately predicted the HLA-A and HLA-B alleles for most subjects in the first cohort. An association between a missense DCLRE1C variant and V-gene and J-gene trimming of TCR beta chains was found in a later genetic analysis and replicated in an independent cohort. The study listed approximately 160 TCR beta chains as associated with cytomegalovirus. The authors suggested that the approach could potentially be extended to other disease states and immunological phenotypes. In vitro tests confirmed that three of the cytomegalovirus-associated TCR beta chains recognize cytomegalovirus antigens. A later analysis found that most CMV-associated TCR beta chains appeared HLA-restricted, with HLA associations seemingly driven largely by CMV exposure. In a later genetic analysis, fewer N-insertions in productive TCRs were reported among donors in an Asian-associated ancestry cluster than the approximately 710-donor mean. Correlated functional status among segregating V segments might reflect linkage disequilibrium, but an unknown experimental factor could not be ruled out. A cluster of highly shared sequence variants was judged likely to be a technical artifact of the sequencing pipeline. The classifier was reported to diagnose cytomegalovirus status with high specificity and sensitivity in both the original cohort and the validation cohort. For the cohort, immune exposure information was limited to CMV serostatus. Assigning TCR associations to individual alleles was difficult when HLA alleles, especially DR and DQ, strongly co-occurred. In a later analysis, TCR association rates were found to vary across HLA loci, with the most associated TCRs seen for DRB1 alleles and the fewest for HLA-C alleles. Broadly in line with IMGT annotations, most TCR beta V segments showed up in productive rearrangements about 90% or about 30% of the time in an earlier analysis of around 550 of the donors. Several of the top co-occurrence clusters appeared to be linked to parvovirus B19, influenza, CMV and Epstein-Barr virus, according to a later analysis. A later analysis found that HLA-associated TCR beta chains were more clonally expanded and had lower generation probabilities than equally common non-associated chains. Most TCR sequences were observed very rarely across donors, whereas some public TCRs were present in many individuals. This cohort had only TCR beta chains sequenced, and the lack of alpha or paired-chain data limited which features could be detected. A later analysis associated some 17,000 TCR beta sequences with specific HLA alleles at a false discovery rate of 0.05.

Comments on this clone: What antigen it recognizes has not been identified. There are no base qualities to consult, and no much larger clone falls within one base.

The method was the immunoSEQ multiplex PCR assay. For the multiplex PCR, a mixture combining 60 forward primers for TCR Vbeta segments and 13 reverse primers for TCR Jbeta segments was used. A multiplex PCR assay on genomic DNA amplified the CDR3 region of rearranged TCR beta genes. The Illumina HiSeq System was used to sequence the amplified TCR beta libraries as 87-base-pair reads. Regarding the original processing steps: A later analysis counted about 82 million unique TCR beta chains across the 690 or so repertoires, and some 11 million of these chains were shared by at least two donors. Raw reads were error-corrected and collapsed into unique sequences by a nearest-neighbor algorithm in which closely related sequences were merged to remove PCR and sequencing errors. CDR3 sequences were aligned to IMGT reference sequences to assign V, D and J gene segments. For a sequence to be retained, a match of at least six nucleotides was required to both a V gene segment and a J gene segment. A rearrangement was called productive if the CDR3 had no stop codons and remained in frame with V and J, and every other rearrangement was called non-productive. CDR3 was defined by IMGT convention, running from the second conserved V-encoded cysteine to the conserved J-encoded phenylalanine. In an earlier analysis of more than 550 of the donors, sequences lacking an unambiguous match to a single V gene segment were excluded. An earlier analysis of fewer than 750 of the donors called V segments functional above 56.7% productive rearrangements and segregating when the between-donor standard deviation exceeded 5%. A statistical classification framework was developed to diagnose cytomegalovirus status using the catalog of TCR beta chain sequences. V and J gene assignment, in a later analysis, came from comparing TCR nucleotide sequences with IMGT/GENE-DB human TR gene sequences. A later analysis assigned CDR3 sequences and most-parsimonious VDJ recombination scenarios with the TCRdist pipeline. In a later analysis, every TCR beta chain was defined by the combination of its CDR3 amino acid sequence and its V-gene family, and reads without a unique V-gene family were dropped. As a way to deal with suspected cross-contamination and a sequencing artifact, a later analysis dropped nearly 600 nucleotide sequences that were highly shared and had low generation probability. For each public chain, a later analysis derived a clonal expansion index from normalized ranks of inferred template counts within each repertoire. In a later analysis, generation probabilities were computed with a VDJ recombination model fitted to out-of-frame rearrangements, and the resulting probabilities were checked against IGoR. In a later analysis, TCR-TCR, TCR-HLA and TCR-CMV co-occurrence was scored with hypergeometric tests, and a repertoire-size bias correction was applied to TCR pairs. A later analysis estimated false discovery rates by permuting HLA or CMV assignments 20 times. A later analysis grouped co-occurring TCRs with DBSCAN, adding TCRdist sequence similarity when clustering within HLA-allele-positive subsets. Co-occurrence clustering excluded repertoires with fewer than 30,000 or more than 120,000 public chains, plus five with anomalous nucleotide sharing. Drawn from immuneACCESS, this table holds only the in-frame rearrangements with V and J called that TCRdb kept. Clones are partly lost; checked studies trace under half to an unresolved V gene and leave the rest unexplained. Clone size and V and J calls were adopted from that table, with D and trimming inferred from the DNA. Within this sample are about 150,000 clones, with 85% of them counted one time only. Together, the top ten hold roughly 2.4% of the sample.

The CDR1 and CDR2 encoded by the germline V gene are SGHTA and FQGNSA. The CDR3 numbers 17 residues from cysteine through phenylalanine. The read is trimmed to its CDR3 DNA, 51 bases read in frame from base 1. Germline trimming amounts to 5 bases on V and 5 bases on J, with 4 as the count of junction bases outside the gene matches. In total, approximately 610 healthy bone marrow donors made up the cohort. Cohort members were all nominally healthy when sampled, although unrecorded immune exposures were likely present. The donor was CMV seronegative and belonged to the group of more than 300 seronegative cohort members. Each donor provided a peripheral blood sample, and peripheral blood mononuclear cells were used for TCR beta sequencing. The Qiagen DNeasy Blood Extraction Kit was used to extract genomic DNA from the blood cell samples.

The sample taken for sequencing was PBMCs. This clonotype was sampled from a woman under 30 in good health and CMV-seronegative. The sequence links TRBV7-2 to TRBJ2-6, with 15 junctional bases fitting TRBD2. The CDR3 sequence is CASSPGLAGGRANVLTF. At the DNA level, the sequence is TGTGCCAGCAGCCCTGGACTAGCGGGAGGGCGGGCCAACGTCCTGACTTTC.